This section outlines one T cell receptor (beta chain) sequence together with its context. Assay: immunoSEQ multiplex PCR; the TCRdb copy retains only in-frame clones and omits some. In the table there are tens of thousands of clones, about 88% of which are singletons. Germline V gene data show CDR1 as SGHAT and CDR2 as FQNNGV. Trimming removed 0 bases at V and 15 bases at J, with 15 bases between. This CDR3 contains 14 residues. This record comes from a study of control samples from healthy donors and cancer patients. Sequenced: blood. V is TRBV11-2 and J is TRBJ1-6; D unresolved. This receptor was identified in a woman aged 70-85 years in good health. CDR3 loop: CASSLDRAGSHLHF. DNA for the CDR3: TGTGCCAGCAGCTTAGATCGGGCCGGGAGTCACCTCCACTTT.